This T cell receptor beta chain was sequenced during a study of CD8 T cells in ankylosing spondylitis (dated by TCRdb to the late 2010s). In terms of the full investigation: T cell receptor beta repertoires were profiled in healthy donors and ankylosing spondylitis patients so that disease-linked TCR variants could be found. The full study cohort was made up of about 25 ankylosing spondylitis patients and about a hundred healthy donors. Samples of peripheral blood were taken, and for ankylosing spondylitis patients, synovial fluid was collected as well. Broader findings and caveats from the paper: The disease-linked clones were reported to be significantly enriched in matched synovial fluid samples from ankylosing spondylitis patients. Some motif variants were previously reported in synovial fluid and blood of reactive arthritis patients, suggesting common disease-initiation mechanisms. The disease-linked clones showed a CD8+ phenotype and occurred at relatively low frequencies in peripheral blood. A TCR beta motif made up of several highly homologous amino acid variants appeared to be characteristic of blood from ankylosing spondylitis patients.

This clonotype showed up just a few times. Its antigen specificity is not known. Base quality data are lacking; no much larger clone is found one base away. TCRdb lists the instrument as Illumina HiSeq 2500. Quantitative 5'-RACE with molecular barcodes was the method used to prepare the TCR beta libraries. In the paper's pipeline: Disease-linked TCR variants were identified with a new computational method built on a probabilistic model of VDJ rearrangement. TCRdb redid the processing of the public reads, applying fastp at Q25 and MiXCR, and retained in-frame beta chains. Duplicate CDR3 protein sequences are folded into a single record with the most common DNA and genes. TCRdb's processing, not the authors', yielded these V and J calls. The sample table lists about 420,000 distinct CDR3 sequences, around 24% of them with a count of one. About 16% of the sample belongs to the ten largest clones. CDR1 and CDR2 (DFQATT, SNEGSKA) derive from the germline V gene (reference sequence). The CDR3 contains 14 residues, cysteine and phenylalanine counted. Of the read, only the CDR3 DNA is kept; its 42 bases are in frame from base 1. V loses 6 bases at its end and J loses 4 bases; junction bases beyond the gene matches: 3.

Sequencing used blood, either unsorted or a sorted T cell fraction (not recorded which). This clonotype originated in a male donor with ankylosing spondylitis. The sequence is built from TRBV20-1 and TRBJ2-3; a stretch of 14 junction bases matches TRBD2. The sequenced DNA is TGCAGTGCCCAGGGACTAGCGGGAGCAGATACGCAGTATTTT. This translates into CSAQGLAGADTQYF.